These 9 T cell receptor beta chains share one sample of origin, sequenced in a study of beta chain features in type 1 diabetes. Sequencing targeted expressed TCRB transcripts, as all isolated RNA had been reverse transcribed. Libraries were prepared by immunoSEQ multiplex PCR; TCRdb keeps only in-frame clonotypes and omits some of them. This repertoire shows hundreds of thousands of clones, roughly a sixth found once; its top ten account for 0.093%. The sequenced sample consisted of naive CD4+ T cells from blood. The receptors were sampled from a man younger than 35 in good health.

This clone has more than one count but fewer than ten. This chain links TRBV18 with TRBJ1-1, with TRBD1 matching over 10 bases. Germline values: CDR1 KGHSH, CDR2 LQKENI. Trimming cost V 4 bases and J 0 bases; bases outside gene matches: 5. The CDR3 length is 16 residues. CDR3 in DNA: TGTGCCAGCTCACTACCCGGGACAGGGGTGAACACTGAAGCTTTCTTT. Its protein is CASSLPGTGVNTEAFF.

This clone occurred once. An end of the junction does not agree with germline; a read error may underlie this. This chain links TRBV6-6 with TRBJ2-1, with D tentatively TRBD1 (7 bases). The CDR3 is 15 amino acids. Germline-derived CDR1 and CDR2 are MNHNY and SVGAGI (reference sequence). CDR3 nucleotides: TGTGCCAGCAGTTACCAGGGGGGTCAGGGTGATAAATCTCTCTTC. Protein sequence: CASSYQGGQGDKSLF.

The chain links TRBV4-2 to TRBJ2-3; D may be TRBD1 (5 bases). Trimming removed 8 bases from V and 0 bases from J, with 15 bases in between. CDR1 is LGHNA, CDR2 YNFKEQ, per germline. The length of the CDR3 is 15 residues. For the CDR3, the DNA is TGTGCCAGCCCGCCAACAGGAACTAGCACAGATACGCAGTATTTT. Its protein product is CASPPTGTSTDTQYF.

This clone was counted a few times. The sample contains more than one DNA sequence encoding this CDR3. V and J are TRBV7-2 and TRBJ2-5; D ambiguous. This CDR3 contains 11 residues. Trimming left V 3 bases short and J 4 bases short, with 3 bases between. CDR1 SGHTA and CDR2 FQGNSA come from the germline V gene. The DNA for the CDR3 is TGTGCCAGCAGCTTTAGAGAGACCCAGTACTTC. This translates into CASSFRETQYF.

The table lists this clone with a count of one. The chain carries TRBV28 and TRBJ2-1; no reliable D call. The germline gives CDR1 MDHEN, CDR2 SYDVKM. The CDR3 runs to 12 residues. Between the trimmed V and J ends, which lost 1 base and 9 bases, there was a span of 7 bases. CDR3 sequence (DNA): TGTGCCAGCAGTTTATTCCCGTTTGAGCAGTTCTTC. Translated: CASSLFPFEQFF.

This chain joins TRBV6-5 and TRBJ2-1; D is unresolved. This CDR3 is built from 13 residues. Germline assignment: CDR1 MNHEY and CDR2 SVGAGI. V lost 1 base to trimming and J lost 10 bases, with 11 bases between them. The CDR3 DNA follows: TGTGCCAGCAGTTACTTGGGGATTGGGGAGCAGTTCTTC. This sequence encodes CASSYLGIGEQFF.

This chain links TRBV7-3 with TRBJ2-3, with 15 bases lining up with TRBD2. Germline CDR1 and CDR2: SGHTA and FQGTGA. J was trimmed by 2 bases and V by 5 bases; bases with no gene match: 14. This CDR3 region has 20 residues. The CDR3 DNA sequence: TGTGCCAGCAGCCCAAGGACTAGCGGGAGGGGAAATCGGGCCACAGATACGCAGTATTTT. It codes for CASSPRTSGRGNRATDTQYF.

The rearrangement links TRBV6-1 to TRBJ1-5; unclear D gene. Trimming cost V 0 bases and J 8 bases, with 14 bases left between them. This CDR3 contains 15 residues. CDR1 and CDR2 (germline): MNHNS, SASEGT. The CDR3 DNA reads as TGTGCCAGCAGTGAAGCACCCGTTGTCGATGAGCCCCAGCATTTT. Protein sequence: CASSEAPVVDEPQHF.

This chain joins TRBV7-8 and TRBJ1-2, with TRBD1 matching 9 bases. This CDR3 contains 15 residues. Trimming removed 5 bases from V and 5 bases from J; junction bases left unmatched: 9. Germline CDR1 SGHVS, CDR2 FQNEAQ. CDR3: CASSLGQGGGYGYTF. The CDR3 coding sequence is TGTGCCAGCAGCCTGGGACAGGGTGGGGGATATGGCTACACCTTC.